Shown below are 31 T cell receptor beta chains from a single sample sequenced in a study of blood T cell repertoires in COVID-19. The protocol was immunoSEQ multiplex PCR, while the TCRdb copy is restricted to in-frame clones and leaves out a portion. The sample gives about 160,000 clones, approximately 80% of which show up once; around 13% is in the top ten. The sequenced sample was peripheral blood. The receptors originated from a woman of 80 years or more with acute or convalescent COVID-19.

A word on this clone: One end of the junction varies from germline; a read error may be responsible. The rearrangement links TRBV7-7 to TRBJ2-1, with 9 bases that match TRBD1. The CDR3 spans 14 residues. CDR1 and CDR2 from the germline V gene are SSHAT and FNYEAQ (reference sequence). CDR3 DNA: TGTGCTAGCAGCCCGAGACAGGGGGGAGGGGAGCAGTTCTTC. It translates to CASSPRQGGGEQFF.

The chain is built from TRBV19 and TRBJ2-2, with TRBD2 matching over 13 bases. The junction had 7 bases not matched to a gene; V was cut back by 4 bases and J by 5 bases. CDR3 length equals 17 residues. The germline V gene has CDR1 LNHDA and CDR2 SQIVND (reference sequence). CDR3 in DNA: TGTGCCAGTAGTACTTGGACTAGCGGGAGAGCTACCGGGGAGCTGTTTTTT. This sequence encodes CASSTWTSGRATGELFF.

This rearrangement joins TRBV5-1 to TRBJ2-4, with TRBD1 as a possible D gene (6 bases). CDR1 is SGHRS and CDR2 is YFSETQ in the germline V gene. CDR3 size: 17 residues. Between the trimmed V and J ends, which lost 2 bases and 0 bases, there was a span of 15 bases. Here the CDR3 reads CASSFTLTGLAKNIQYF. For the CDR3, the DNA is TGCGCCAGCAGCTTCACCTTGACAGGTCTAGCCAAAAACATTCAGTACTTC.

V gene TRBV19 combines with J gene TRBJ1-2; D ambiguous. This CDR3 has 15 residues. Germline-derived CDR1 and CDR2 are LNHDA and SQIVND (reference sequence). V lost 4 bases to trimming and J lost 2 bases, with 14 bases between them. The CDR3 DNA sequence: TGTGCCAGTAGTAACCCATCTGGGCTCAACTATGGCTACACCTTC. It yields the protein CASSNPSGLNYGYTF. The whole variable domain, filled in from reference TRBV19 and TRBJ1-2, reads DGGITQSPKYLFRKEGQNVTLSCEQNLNHDAMYWYRQDPGQGLRLIYYSQIVNDFQKGDIAEGYSVSREKKESFPLTVTSAQKNPTAFYLCASSNPSGLNYGYTFGSGTRLTVV.

This clone has a single count. The V call is TRBV27, the J call TRBJ1-5, with D possibly TRBD1 on 6 matching bases. The germline V and J ends were trimmed by 6 bases and 2 bases, with 17 bases remaining between them. This CDR3 has 16 residues. Germline CDR1 and CDR2: MNHEY and SMNVEV (reference sequence). The CDR3 DNA reads as TGTGCCAGCAGCCCGAGCACGGGACACCGCAATCAGCCCCAGCATTTT. Its translation is CASSPSTGHRNQPQHF.

The chain joins TRBV28 to TRBJ1-5; TRBD1 matches at 9 bases. Germline V gene data show CDR1 as MDHEN and CDR2 as SYDVKM. With 6 bases clipped from V and 2 bases from J, the junction kept 8 bases outside the gene matches. CDR3 size: 16 residues. The CDR3, as DNA: TGTGCCAGCAGGGACAGGGGCTCCCGGGGCAATCAGCCCCAGCATTTT. Amino acid sequence: CASRDRGSRGNQPQHF.

The chain employs TRBV7-2 and TRBJ2-1; D is perhaps TRBD1 (6 bases). Germline assignment: CDR1 SGHTA and CDR2 FQGNSA. The CDR3 loop spans 14 amino acids. V lost 1 base and J lost 7, with 11 bases in between. CDR3 loop: CASSLDKGGNEQFF. CDR3 coding DNA: TGTGCCAGCAGCTTAGATAAAGGGGGAAATGAGCAGTTCTTC.

The chain employs TRBV28 and TRBJ2-4; TRBD2 matches at 8 bases. This CDR3 is built from 16 residues. Germline CDR1 and CDR2: MDHEN and SYDVKM. Trimming took 4 bases from V and 2 from J; bases not matched to a gene: 7. CDR3 sequence: CASSSTSVGSKNIQYF. CDR3 nucleotides: TGTGCCAGCAGTTCGACTAGCGTGGGGTCCAAAAACATTCAGTACTTC.

The chain couples TRBV19 to TRBJ1-5, with D possibly TRBD1 on 5 matching bases. This CDR3 comprises 13 residues. Germline V gene lookup returns CDR1 LNHDA and CDR2 SQIVND (reference sequence). In DNA form, the CDR3 reads TGTGCGGGGGGAGGGGATAGCAATCAGCCCCAGCATTTT. This translates into CAGGGDSNQPQHF.

A single count supports this clone. CDR3 sequence reads: CASSPGTGRNQPQHF. In DNA, the CDR3 is TGTGCCAGCAGCCCCGGGACAGGTCGTAATCAGCCCCAGCATTTT. The rearrangement joins TRBV5-4 to TRBJ1-5; 8 bases map to TRBD1. From germline, CDR1 is SGHNT and CDR2 YYREEE (reference sequence). This CDR3 comprises 15 residues. Trimming cost V 4 bases and J 4 bases; bases outside gene matches: 7.

Written as DNA, the CDR3 is TGTGCCAGCAGGATTGGACTAGCGTCAGATACGCAGTATTTT. It codes for CASRIGLASDTQYF. The chain recombines TRBV2 with TRBJ2-3, with 9 bases matching TRBD2. V shed 6 bases, J shed 4 bases, and the junction held 5 bases outside the gene matches. This CDR3 comprises 14 residues. Germline lookup yields CDR1 SNHLY and CDR2 FYNNEI.

The chain combines TRBV7-3 with TRBJ2-2; D possibly corresponds to TRBD1 (6 bases). Germline values: CDR1 SGHTA, CDR2 FQGTGA. The length of the CDR3 is 12 residues. Trimming shortened V by 4 bases and J by 7 bases, and 7 bases separated the two germline ends. The CDR3 nucleotides read TGTGCCAGCAGCTCACAGGGCGGGGAGCTGTTTTTT. As protein: CASSSQGGELFF.

This clone was seen only a few times. The chain is built from TRBV27 and TRBJ1-5; 8 bases map to TRBD1. CDR3 length: 16 residues. Losses at the gene ends were 4 bases for V and 5 bases for J; bases not matched to a gene: 10. CDR1 is MNHEY, CDR2 SMNVEV, per germline (reference sequence). CDR3 region: CASSSIPDRVHQPQHF. The CDR3 DNA is TGTGCCAGCAGTTCTATCCCGGACAGGGTTCATCAGCCCCAGCATTTT.

As DNA, the CDR3 is TGTGCCAGCAGCAACCGCGGGGGAGGGTACGAGCAGTACTTC. Encoded protein: CASSNRGGGYEQYF. This chain uses TRBV5-5 with TRBJ2-7; 7 nucleotides match TRBD2. CDR1 SGHKS and CDR2 YYEKEE come from the germline V gene (reference sequence). Trimming took 4 bases from V and 4 from J; bases not matched to a gene: 8. CDR3 size: 14 residues.

J is TRBJ2-3 and V is TRBV7-2, with 7 bases lining up with TRBD2. CDR1 and CDR2 (germline): SGHTA, FQGNSA. Germline trimming cut 3 bases from V and 10 bases from J; bases unmatched to any gene: 16. The CDR3 spans 16 residues. CDR3 protein: CASSFATGLREASQYF. DNA for the CDR3: TGTGCCAGCAGCTTCGCCACGGGACTCCGGGAGGCTTCGCAGTATTTT.

There are a few counts of this clone. The CDR3 region is CASSLEESRNQPQHF. The DNA of the CDR3 is TGTGCCAGCAGCCTAGAGGAGTCTAGGAATCAGCCCCAGCATTTT. The chain carries TRBV7-2 and TRBJ1-5; unclear D gene. The CDR3 covers 15 residues. Trimming stripped 5 bases from V and 4 bases from J, with 15 bases between. Per germline, CDR1 SGHTA and CDR2 FQGNSA.

This chain connects TRBV6-7 to TRBJ2-1; TRBD2 might be the D (5 bases). TRBV6-7 is treated as an ORF (open reading frame) with a function not yet certain. The CDR3 sequence is 13 residues long. Trimming stripped 6 bases from V and 6 bases from J, with 12 bases between. The CDR3 reads CASSPREINEQFF. CDR3 coding DNA: TGTGCCAGCAGCCCGAGGGAGATCAATGAGCAGTTCTTC.

This chain joins TRBV30 and TRBJ1-4; D is possibly TRBD1 (6 bases). The germline gives CDR1 GTSNPN, CDR2 SVGIG (reference sequence). V lost 2 bases to trimming and J lost 0 bases, with 10 bases between them. The CDR3 is 15 amino acids. The CDR3: CAWSPGQPTNEKLFF. The CDR3 nucleotides are TGTGCCTGGAGTCCCGGACAGCCAACTAATGAAAAACTGTTTTTT.

This chain uses TRBV19 with TRBJ2-7; D is possibly TRBD2 (6 bases). The V and J ends lost 6 bases and 6 bases respectively, with 15 bases between them. The CDR3 loop spans 13 amino acids. The V gene's germline CDR1 is LNHDA and CDR2 SQIVND (reference sequence). The CDR3, as DNA: TGTGCCAGTAGAAACCCAGCGGGTCTCGAGCAGTACTTC. Protein: CASRNPAGLEQYF.

This sequence joins TRBV5-1 and TRBJ1-1; 9 bases line up with TRBD1. The CDR3 covers 15 residues. From germline, CDR1 is SGHRS and CDR2 YFSETQ. The V and J ends lost 0 bases and 4 bases, in that order; junction bases with no gene match: 4. The CDR3 here is CASSLDGQGITEAFF. The CDR3 DNA is TGCGCCAGCAGCTTGGACGGACAGGGGATCACTGAAGCTTTCTTT.

The chain is built from TRBV5-5 and TRBJ2-1; 8 bases are a match to TRBD2. Germline CDR1 is SGHKS and CDR2 is YYEKEE (reference sequence). The CDR3 extends over 15 amino acids. The ends lost 4 bases at V and 2 bases at J; junction bases unmatched: 5. The CDR3 coding sequence is TGTGCCAGCAGCGTGACGGGGGGGACCTACAATGAGCAGTTCTTC. The encoded protein is CASSVTGGTYNEQFF.

V usage is TRBV27 and J usage is TRBJ2-1; D perhaps matches TRBD2 (6 bases). The CDR3 spans 13 residues. Trimming left V 5 bases short and J 8 bases short, with 13 bases between. CDR1 and CDR2 (germline): MNHEY, SMNVEV (reference sequence). CDR3 sequence: CASSLLGGDEQFF. The CDR3 DNA is TGTGCCAGCAGTCTCCTCGGCGGGGATGAGCAGTTCTTC.

V gene TRBV18 combines with J gene TRBJ1-1; 9 bases fit TRBD1. In germline, CDR1 is KGHSH, CDR2 LQKENI. J was trimmed by 5 bases and V by 6 bases; bases with no gene match: 10. The CDR3 covers 15 residues. CDR3 amino acids: CASSNQNRGRTEAFF. The CDR3 DNA sequence: TGTGCCAGCTCTAACCAGAACAGGGGGCGGACTGAAGCTTTCTTT. The full variable domain, completed using reference TRBV18 and TRBJ1-1, is NAGVMQNPRHLVRRRGQEARLRCSPMKGHSHVYWYRQLPEEGLKFMVYLQKENIIDESGMPKERFSAEFPKEGPSILRIQQVVRGDSAAYFCASSNQNRGRTEAFFGQGTRLTVV.

V usage is TRBV10-1 and J usage is TRBJ2-2; 9 bases are a match to TRBD1. The junction had 5 bases not matched to a gene; V was cut back by 5 bases and J by 4 bases. The germline gives CDR1 WNHNN, CDR2 SYGVQD (reference sequence). The CDR3 runs to 15 residues. The CDR3 loop is CASSSQGAGTGELFF. The CDR3 DNA reads as TGCGCCAGCAGTTCACAGGGGGCAGGCACCGGGGAGCTGTTTTTT.

The chain recombines TRBV5-6 with TRBJ2-5; a possible D gene is TRBD2 (6 bases). Germline-derived CDR1 and CDR2 are SGHDT and YYEEEE. Deletions cut 4 bases from V and 7 bases from J, with 17 bases between. The CDR3 has 14 amino acids. CDR3 nucleotides: TGTGCCAGCAGCCGAACTAGCCCCCCATGGACCCAGTACTTC. It yields the protein CASSRTSPPWTQYF.

The rearrangement joins TRBV3-1 (or the pseudogene TRBV3-2) to TRBJ1-4; TRBD1 is a possible D gene (5 bases). The CDR3 is 14 amino acids. V lost 4 bases to trimming and J lost 8 bases, with 14 bases between them. Germline V gene lookup returns CDR1 LGHDT and CDR2 YNNKEL (reference sequence). CDR3 amino acids: CASSLEGEGEKLFF. The DNA for the CDR3 is TGTGCCAGCAGCCTCGAAGGGGAAGGCGAAAAACTGTTTTTT.

V gene TRBV2 combines with J gene TRBJ2-5; D gene unclear. The CDR3 spans 13 residues. CDR1 and CDR2 (germline): SNHLY, FYNNEI. Trimming shortened V by 3 bases and J by 1 base, and 6 bases separated the two germline ends. The CDR3 nucleotides are TGTGCCAGCAGTGATATGGCCCAAGAGACCCAGTACTTC. Protein product: CASSDMAQETQYF.

This CDR3 is CAISATGGTYEQYF. The CDR3 bases are TGTGCCATCAGTGCTACAGGGGGAACCTACGAGCAGTACTTC. The V call is TRBV10-3, the J call TRBJ2-7; 8 bases fit TRBD1. This CDR3 has 14 residues. Germline V gives CDR1 ENHRY, CDR2 SYGVKD. After removal of 4 bases from V and 2 bases from J, the junction contained 4 bases not matched to a gene.

This rearrangement joins TRBV27 to TRBJ1-5; D is perhaps TRBD1 (6 bases). V lost 4 bases to trimming and J lost 3 bases, with 10 bases between them. CDR1 is MNHEY and CDR2 is SMNVEV in the germline V gene (reference sequence). The CDR3 runs 14 residues. Here the CDR3 DNA reads TGTGCCAGCAGTTCTCAGGGGTCCAATCAGCCCCAGCATTTT. This gives the protein CASSSQGSNQPQHF.

The J gene is TRBJ2-3, the V gene TRBV7-2; no definite D call. Trimming removed 2 bases from V and 1 base from J, with 13 bases in between. Germline loops: CDR1 SGHTA, CDR2 FQGNSA. The CDR3 consists of 16 residues. Here the CDR3 DNA reads TGTGCCAGCAGCTTATCCTACCACCCCGGCACAGATACGCAGTATTTT. Its protein is CASSLSYHPGTDTQYF.

This clone appeared a few times. The chain combines TRBV28 with TRBJ1-3; maybe TRBD1 (5 bases). The ends were cut back, 8 bases at V and 0 bases at J, with 14 bases in the middle. Germline V gives CDR1 MDHEN, CDR2 SYDVKM. The CDR3 is made up of 15 amino acids. The CDR3 loop is CASHIGAASGNTIYF. In DNA, the CDR3 is TGTGCCAGCCATATAGGGGCAGCCTCTGGAAACACCATATATTTT.